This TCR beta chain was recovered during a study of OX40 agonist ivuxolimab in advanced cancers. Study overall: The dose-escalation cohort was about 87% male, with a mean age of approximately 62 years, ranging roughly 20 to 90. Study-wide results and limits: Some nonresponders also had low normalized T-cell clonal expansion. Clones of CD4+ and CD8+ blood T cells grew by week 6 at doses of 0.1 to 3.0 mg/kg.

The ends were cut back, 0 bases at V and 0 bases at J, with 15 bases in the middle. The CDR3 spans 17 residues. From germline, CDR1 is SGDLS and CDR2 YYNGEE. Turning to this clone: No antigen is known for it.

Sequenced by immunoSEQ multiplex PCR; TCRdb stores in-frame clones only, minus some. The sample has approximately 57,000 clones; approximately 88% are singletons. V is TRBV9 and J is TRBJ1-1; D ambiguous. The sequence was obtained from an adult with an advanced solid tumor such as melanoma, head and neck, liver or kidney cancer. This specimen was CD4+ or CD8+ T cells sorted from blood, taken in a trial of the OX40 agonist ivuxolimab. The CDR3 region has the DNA TGTGCCAGCAGCGTAGGGCCCCCAATAAACATGAACACTGAAGCTTTCTTT. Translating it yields CASSVGPPINMNTEAFF.